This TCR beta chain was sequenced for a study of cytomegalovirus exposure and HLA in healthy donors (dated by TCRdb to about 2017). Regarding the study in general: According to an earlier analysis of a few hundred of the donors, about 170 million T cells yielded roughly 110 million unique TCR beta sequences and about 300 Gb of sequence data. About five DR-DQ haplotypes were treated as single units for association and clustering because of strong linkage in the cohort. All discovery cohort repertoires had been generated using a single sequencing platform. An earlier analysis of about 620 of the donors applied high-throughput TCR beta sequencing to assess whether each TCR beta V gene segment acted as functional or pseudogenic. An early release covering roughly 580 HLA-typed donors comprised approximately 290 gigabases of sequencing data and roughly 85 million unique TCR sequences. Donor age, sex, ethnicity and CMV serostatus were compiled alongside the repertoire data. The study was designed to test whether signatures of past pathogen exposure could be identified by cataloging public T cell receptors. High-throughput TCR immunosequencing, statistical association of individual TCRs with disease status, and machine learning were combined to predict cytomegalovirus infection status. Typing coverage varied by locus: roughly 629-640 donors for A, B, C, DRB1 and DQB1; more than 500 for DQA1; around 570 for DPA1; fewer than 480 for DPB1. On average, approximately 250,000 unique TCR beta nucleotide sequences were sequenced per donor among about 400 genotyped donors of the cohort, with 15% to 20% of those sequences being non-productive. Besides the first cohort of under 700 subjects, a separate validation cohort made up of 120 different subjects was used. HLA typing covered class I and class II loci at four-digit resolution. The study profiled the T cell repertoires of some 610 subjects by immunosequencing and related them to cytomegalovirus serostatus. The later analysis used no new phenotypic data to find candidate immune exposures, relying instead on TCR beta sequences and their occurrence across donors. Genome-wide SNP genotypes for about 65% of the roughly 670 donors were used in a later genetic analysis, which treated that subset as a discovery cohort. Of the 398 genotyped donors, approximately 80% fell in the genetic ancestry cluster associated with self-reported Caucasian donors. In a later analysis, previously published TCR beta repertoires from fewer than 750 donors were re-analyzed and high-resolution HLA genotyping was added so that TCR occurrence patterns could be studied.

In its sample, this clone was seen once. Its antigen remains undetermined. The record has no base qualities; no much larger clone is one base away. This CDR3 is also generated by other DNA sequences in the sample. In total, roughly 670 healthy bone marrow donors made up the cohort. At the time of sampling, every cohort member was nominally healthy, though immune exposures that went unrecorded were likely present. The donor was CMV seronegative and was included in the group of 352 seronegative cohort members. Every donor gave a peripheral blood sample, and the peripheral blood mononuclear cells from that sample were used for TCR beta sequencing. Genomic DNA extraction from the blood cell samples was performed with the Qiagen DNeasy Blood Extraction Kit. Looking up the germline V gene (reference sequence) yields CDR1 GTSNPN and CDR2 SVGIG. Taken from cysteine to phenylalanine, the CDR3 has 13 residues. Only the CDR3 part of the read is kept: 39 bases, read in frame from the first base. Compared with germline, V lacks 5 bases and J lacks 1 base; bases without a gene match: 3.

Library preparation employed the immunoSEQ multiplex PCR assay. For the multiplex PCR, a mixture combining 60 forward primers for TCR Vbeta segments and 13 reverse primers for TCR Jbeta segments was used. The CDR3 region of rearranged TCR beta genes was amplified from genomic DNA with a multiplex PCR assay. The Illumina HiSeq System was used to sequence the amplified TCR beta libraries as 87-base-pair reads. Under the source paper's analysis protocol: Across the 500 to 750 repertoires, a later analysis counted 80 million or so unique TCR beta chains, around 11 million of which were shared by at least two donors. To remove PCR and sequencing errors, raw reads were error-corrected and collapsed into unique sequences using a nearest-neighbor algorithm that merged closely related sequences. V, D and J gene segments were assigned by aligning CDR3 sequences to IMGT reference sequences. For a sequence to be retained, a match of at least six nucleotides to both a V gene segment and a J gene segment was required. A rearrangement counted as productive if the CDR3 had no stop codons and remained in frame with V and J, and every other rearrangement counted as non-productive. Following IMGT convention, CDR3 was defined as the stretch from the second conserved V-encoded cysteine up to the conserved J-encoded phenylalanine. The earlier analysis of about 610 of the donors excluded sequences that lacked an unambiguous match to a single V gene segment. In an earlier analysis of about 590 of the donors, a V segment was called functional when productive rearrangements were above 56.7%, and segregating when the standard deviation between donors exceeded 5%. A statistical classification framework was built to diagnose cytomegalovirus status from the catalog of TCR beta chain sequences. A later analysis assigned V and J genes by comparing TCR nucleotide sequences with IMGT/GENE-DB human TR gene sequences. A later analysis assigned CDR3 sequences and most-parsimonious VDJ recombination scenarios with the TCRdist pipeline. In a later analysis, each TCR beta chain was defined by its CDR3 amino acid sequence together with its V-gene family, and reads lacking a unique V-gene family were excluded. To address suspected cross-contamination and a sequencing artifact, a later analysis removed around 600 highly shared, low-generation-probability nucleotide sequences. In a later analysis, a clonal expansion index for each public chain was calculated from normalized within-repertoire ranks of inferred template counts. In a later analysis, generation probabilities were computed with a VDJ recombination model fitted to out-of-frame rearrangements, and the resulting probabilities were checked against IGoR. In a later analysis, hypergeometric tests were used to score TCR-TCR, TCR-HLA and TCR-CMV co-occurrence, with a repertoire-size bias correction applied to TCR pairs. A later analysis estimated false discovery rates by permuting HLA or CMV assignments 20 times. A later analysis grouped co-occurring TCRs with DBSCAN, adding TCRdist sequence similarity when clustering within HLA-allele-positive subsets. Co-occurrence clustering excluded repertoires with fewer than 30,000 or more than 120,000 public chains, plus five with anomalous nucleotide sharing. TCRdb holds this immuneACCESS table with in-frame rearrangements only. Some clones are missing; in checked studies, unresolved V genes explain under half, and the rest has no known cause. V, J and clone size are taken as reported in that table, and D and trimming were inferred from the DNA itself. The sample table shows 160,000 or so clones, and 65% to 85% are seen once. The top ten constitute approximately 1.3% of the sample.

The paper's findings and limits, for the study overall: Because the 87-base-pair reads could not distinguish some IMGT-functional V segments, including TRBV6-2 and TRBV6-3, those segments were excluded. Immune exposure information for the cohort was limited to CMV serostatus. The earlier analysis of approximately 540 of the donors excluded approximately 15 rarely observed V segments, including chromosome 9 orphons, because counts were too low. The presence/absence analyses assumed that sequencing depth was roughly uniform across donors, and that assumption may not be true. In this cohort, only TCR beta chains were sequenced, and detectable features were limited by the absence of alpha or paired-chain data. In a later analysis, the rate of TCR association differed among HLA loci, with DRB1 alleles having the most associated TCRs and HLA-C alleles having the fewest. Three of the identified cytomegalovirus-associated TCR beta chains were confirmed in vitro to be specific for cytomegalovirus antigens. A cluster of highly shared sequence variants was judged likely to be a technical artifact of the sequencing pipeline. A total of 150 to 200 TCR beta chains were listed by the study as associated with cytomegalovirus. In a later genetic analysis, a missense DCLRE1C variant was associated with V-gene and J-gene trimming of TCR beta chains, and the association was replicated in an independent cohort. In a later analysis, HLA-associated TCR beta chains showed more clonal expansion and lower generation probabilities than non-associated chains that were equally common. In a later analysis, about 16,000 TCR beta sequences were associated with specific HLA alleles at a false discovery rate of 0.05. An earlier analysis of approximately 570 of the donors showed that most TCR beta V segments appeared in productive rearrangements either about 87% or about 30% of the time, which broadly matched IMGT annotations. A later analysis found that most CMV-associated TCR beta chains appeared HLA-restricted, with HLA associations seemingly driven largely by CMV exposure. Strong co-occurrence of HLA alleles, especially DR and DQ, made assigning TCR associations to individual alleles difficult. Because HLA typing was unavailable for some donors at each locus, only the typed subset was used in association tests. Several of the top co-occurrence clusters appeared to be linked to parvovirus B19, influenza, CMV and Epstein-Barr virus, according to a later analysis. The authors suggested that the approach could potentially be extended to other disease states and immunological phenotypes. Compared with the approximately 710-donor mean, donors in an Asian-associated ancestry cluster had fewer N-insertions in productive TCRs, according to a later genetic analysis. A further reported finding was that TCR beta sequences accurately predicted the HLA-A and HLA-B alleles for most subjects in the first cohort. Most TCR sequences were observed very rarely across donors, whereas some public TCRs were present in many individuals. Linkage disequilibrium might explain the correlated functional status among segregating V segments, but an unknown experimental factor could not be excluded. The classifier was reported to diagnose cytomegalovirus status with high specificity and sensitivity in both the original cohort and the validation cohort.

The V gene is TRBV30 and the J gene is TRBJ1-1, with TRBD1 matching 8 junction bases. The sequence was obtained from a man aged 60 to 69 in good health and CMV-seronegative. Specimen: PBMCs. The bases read TGTGCCTGGGACAGGGGAAGGAACACTGAAGCTTTCTTT. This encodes CAWDRGRNTEAFF.